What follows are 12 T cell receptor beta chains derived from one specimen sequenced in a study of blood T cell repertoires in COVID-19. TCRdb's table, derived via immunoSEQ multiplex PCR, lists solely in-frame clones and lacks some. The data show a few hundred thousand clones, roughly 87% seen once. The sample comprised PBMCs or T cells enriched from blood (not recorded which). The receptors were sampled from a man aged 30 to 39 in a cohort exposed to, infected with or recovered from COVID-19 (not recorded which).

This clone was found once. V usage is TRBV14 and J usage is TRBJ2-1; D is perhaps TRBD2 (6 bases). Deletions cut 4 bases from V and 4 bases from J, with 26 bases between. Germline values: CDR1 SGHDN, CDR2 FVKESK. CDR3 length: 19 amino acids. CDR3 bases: TGTGCCAGCAGCCCAAAAAGCATCTGGAGGGCCCTTAAATACAATGAGCAGTTCTTC. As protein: CASSPKSIWRALKYNEQFF.

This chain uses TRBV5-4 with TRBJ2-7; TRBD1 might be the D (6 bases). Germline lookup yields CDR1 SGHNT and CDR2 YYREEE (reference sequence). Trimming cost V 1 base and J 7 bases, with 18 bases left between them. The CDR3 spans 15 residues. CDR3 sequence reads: CASSLHREDYVEQYF. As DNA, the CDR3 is TGTGCCAGCAGCTTGCACAGGGAAGATTACGTGGAGCAGTACTTC.

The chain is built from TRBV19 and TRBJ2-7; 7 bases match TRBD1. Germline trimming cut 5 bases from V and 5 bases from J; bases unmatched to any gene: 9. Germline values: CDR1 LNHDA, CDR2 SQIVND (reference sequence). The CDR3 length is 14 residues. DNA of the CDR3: TGTGCCAGTAGTTATAGGGGGCGAGTCGACGAGCAGTACTTC. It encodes CASSYRGRVDEQYF.

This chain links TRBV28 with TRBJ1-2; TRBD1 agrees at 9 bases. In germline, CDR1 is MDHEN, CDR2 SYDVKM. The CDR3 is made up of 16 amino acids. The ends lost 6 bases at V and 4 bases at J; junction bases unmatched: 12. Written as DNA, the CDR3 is TGTGCCAGCAGGCTTTCGACAGGGGGAGGAATCTATGGCTACACCTTC. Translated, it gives CASRLSTGGGIYGYTF.

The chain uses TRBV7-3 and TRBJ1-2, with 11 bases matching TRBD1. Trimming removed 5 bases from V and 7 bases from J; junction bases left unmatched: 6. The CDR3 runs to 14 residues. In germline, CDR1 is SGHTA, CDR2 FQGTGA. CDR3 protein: CASSTGQGAGGYTF. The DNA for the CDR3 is TGTGCCAGCAGCACTGGACAGGGGGCGGGTGGCTACACCTTC. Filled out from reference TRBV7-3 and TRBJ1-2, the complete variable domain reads GAGVSQTPSNKVTEKGKYVELRCDPISGHTALYWYRQSLGQGPEFLIYFQGTGAADDSGLPNDRFFAVRPEGSVSTLKIQRTERGDSAVYLCASSTGQGAGGYTFGSGTRLTVV.

As DNA, the CDR3 is TGTGCCAGCAGCTTGTATGGAGGGGATCTCTACAATGAGCAGTTCTTC. This gives the protein CASSLYGGDLYNEQFF. The rearrangement joins TRBV5-6 to TRBJ2-1; possible D gene TRBD2, 6 bases. CDR3 length: 16 amino acids. Germline V gives CDR1 SGHDT, CDR2 YYEEEE. The V and J ends lost 1 base and 3 bases respectively, with 14 bases between them.

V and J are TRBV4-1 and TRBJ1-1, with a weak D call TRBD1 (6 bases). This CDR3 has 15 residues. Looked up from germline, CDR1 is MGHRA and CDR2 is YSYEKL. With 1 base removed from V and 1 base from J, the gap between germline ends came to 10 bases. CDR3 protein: CASSQVRGRNTEAFF. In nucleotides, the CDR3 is TGCGCCAGCAGCCAAGTCAGGGGCCGGAACACTGAAGCTTTCTTT.

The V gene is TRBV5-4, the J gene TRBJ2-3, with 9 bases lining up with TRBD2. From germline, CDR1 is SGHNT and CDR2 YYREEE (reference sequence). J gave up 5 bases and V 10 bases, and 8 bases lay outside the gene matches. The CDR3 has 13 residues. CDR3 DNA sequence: TGTGCCGGAAAGCGGGAGGAGAGAGATACGCAGTATTTT. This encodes CAGKREERDTQYF.

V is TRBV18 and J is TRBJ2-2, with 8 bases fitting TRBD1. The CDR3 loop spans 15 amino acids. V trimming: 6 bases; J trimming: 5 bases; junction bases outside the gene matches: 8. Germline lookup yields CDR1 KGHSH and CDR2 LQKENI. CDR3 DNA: TGTGCCAGCTCTCTATCAGGGGGCGCAACCGGGGAGCTGTTTTTT. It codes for CASSLSGGATGELFF.

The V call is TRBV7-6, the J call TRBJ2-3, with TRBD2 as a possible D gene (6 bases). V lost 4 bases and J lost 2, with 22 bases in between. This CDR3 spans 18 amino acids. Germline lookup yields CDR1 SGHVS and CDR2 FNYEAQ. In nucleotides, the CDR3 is TGTGCCAGCAGCTACCGGACTACACCGGGAAACCCCACAGATACGCAGTATTTT. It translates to CASSYRTTPGNPTDTQYF.

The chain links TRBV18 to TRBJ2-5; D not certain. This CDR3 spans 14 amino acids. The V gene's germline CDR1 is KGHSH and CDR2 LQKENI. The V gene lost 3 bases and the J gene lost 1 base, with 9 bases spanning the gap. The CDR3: CASSPTTRQETQYF. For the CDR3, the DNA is TGTGCCAGCTCACCGACGACTCGCCAAGAGACCCAGTACTTC.

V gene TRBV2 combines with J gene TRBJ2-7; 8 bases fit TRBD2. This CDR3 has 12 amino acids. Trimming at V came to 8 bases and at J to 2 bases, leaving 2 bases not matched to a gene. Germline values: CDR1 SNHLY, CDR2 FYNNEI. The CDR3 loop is CASSSGPYEQYF. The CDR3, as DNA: TGTGCCAGCTCTAGCGGGCCCTACGAGCAGTACTTC.